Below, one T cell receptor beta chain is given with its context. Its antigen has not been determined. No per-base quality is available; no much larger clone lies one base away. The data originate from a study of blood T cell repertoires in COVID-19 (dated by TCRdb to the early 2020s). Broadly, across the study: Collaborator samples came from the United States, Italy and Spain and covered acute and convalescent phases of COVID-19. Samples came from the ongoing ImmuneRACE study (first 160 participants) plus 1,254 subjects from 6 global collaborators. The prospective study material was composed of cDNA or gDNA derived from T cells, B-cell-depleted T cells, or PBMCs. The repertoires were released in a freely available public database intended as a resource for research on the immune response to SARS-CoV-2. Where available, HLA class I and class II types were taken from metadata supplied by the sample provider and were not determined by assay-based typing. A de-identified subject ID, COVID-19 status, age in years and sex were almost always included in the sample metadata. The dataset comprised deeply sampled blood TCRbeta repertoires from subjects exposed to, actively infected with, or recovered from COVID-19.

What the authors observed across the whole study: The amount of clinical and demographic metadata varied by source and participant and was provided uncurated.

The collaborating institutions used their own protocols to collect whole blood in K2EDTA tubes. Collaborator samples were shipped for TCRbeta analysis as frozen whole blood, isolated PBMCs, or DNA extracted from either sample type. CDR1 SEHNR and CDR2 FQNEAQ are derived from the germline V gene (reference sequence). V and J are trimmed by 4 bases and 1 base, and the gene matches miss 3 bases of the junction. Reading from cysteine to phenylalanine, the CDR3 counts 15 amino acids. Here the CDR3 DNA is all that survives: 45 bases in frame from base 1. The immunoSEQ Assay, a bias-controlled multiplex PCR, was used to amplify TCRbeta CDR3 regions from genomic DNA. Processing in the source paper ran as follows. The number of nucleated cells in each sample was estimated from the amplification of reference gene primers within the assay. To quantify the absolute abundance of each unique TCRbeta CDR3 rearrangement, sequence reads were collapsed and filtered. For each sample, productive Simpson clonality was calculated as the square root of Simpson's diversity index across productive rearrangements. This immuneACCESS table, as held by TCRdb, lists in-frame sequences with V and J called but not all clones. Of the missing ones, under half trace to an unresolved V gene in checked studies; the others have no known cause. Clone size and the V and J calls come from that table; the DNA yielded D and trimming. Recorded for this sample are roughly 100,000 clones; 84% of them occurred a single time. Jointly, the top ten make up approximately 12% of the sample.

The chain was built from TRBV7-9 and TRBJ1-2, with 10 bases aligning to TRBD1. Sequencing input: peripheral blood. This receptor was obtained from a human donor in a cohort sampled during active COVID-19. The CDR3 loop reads CASSWTGGYNYGYTF. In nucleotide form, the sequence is TGTGCCAGCAGCTGGACAGGGGGATATAACTATGGCTACACCTTC.